The rows below give T cell receptor beta chains drawn from one sample of a study of T cell responses to AZD1222 COVID-19 vaccine. Here immunoSEQ multiplex PCR was the method, and the copy in TCRdb shows in-frame clones only, minus some. The table lists roughly 170,000 clones, less than 95% of them singletons. The sequencing used peripheral blood, collected on day 0 of AZD1222 vaccination. The receptors come from an adult in good health. Each CDR3 is given with its conserved first and last residue. D genes are given only for firm matches. Clone size appears in some rows only: once, few, many, or a class for an expanded clone.

v_gene,abundance,j_gene,d_gene,CDR3nt,CDR3aa
TRBV11-3,NA,TRBJ2-5,TRBD1,TGTGCCAGCAGCGCCGGGACAGGGGGCCGGGAGACCCAGTACTTC,CASSAGTGGRETQYF
TRBV6-6,NA,TRBJ2-7,TRBD1,TGTGCCAGCAGCCCCGGGACAGCCTACGAGCAGTACTTC,CASSPGTAYEQYF
TRBV12-3/TRBV12-4,once,TRBJ2-2,NA,TGTGCCAGCAGTTTTGGGTCCACCGGGGAGCTGTTTTTT,CASSFGSTGELFF
TRBV25-1,NA,TRBJ2-7,TRBD2,TGTGCCAGCAGCCCCGCGGGGGTAGGGGCCTCCTCCTACGAGCAGTACTTC,CASSPAGVGASSYEQYF
TRBV19,NA,TRBJ2-7,TRBD2,TGTGCCAGTAGTATAGGGGCGGGGGTCTCCTACGAGCAGTACTTC,CASSIGAGVSYEQYF
TRBV4-1,NA,TRBJ2-7,NA,TGCGCCAGCAGCCAAGAAGGGATCGCCTACGAGCAGTACTTC,CASSQEGIAYEQYF
TRBV4-1,NA,TRBJ1-4,NA,TGCGCCAGCAGCCAAGATAAACTCGTAGGGACCTCGAATGAAAAACTGTTTTTT,CASSQDKLVGTSNEKLFF
TRBV18,NA,TRBJ1-5,TRBD1,TGTGCCAGCTCAGCGGGACAGGCCAATCAGCCCCAGCATTTT,CASSAGQANQPQHF
TRBV12-3/TRBV12-4,once,TRBJ1-2,NA,TGTGCCAGCAGTTTAGAGCAGGACGCTGGCTACACCTTC,CASSLEQDAGYTF
TRBV7-9,NA,TRBJ1-1,TRBD1,TGTGCCAGCAGCTTATCGGGGACAGGGGGGAACACTGAAGCTTTCTTT,CASSLSGTGGNTEAFF
TRBV2,NA,TRBJ2-7,NA,TGTGCCAGCAGACAGGGCGGAAACTACGAGCAGTACTTC,CASRQGGNYEQYF
TRBV19,NA,TRBJ1-5,TRBD1,TGTGCCAGAGCACGACAGGGTGGATGCAATCAGCCCCAGCATTTT,CARARQGGCNQPQHF
TRBV6-5,NA,TRBJ1-1,NA,TGTGCCAGCAGGTACGGGACGAACACTGAAGCTTTCTTT,CASRYGTNTEAFF
TRBV18,NA,TRBJ2-1,NA,TGTGCCAGCTCACCAGGGACACAGTACAATGAGCAGTTCTTC,CASSPGTQYNEQFF
TRBV19,NA,TRBJ1-1,TRBD1,TGTGCCAGTAAAAACAGGGGACAGAACACTGAAGCTTTCTTT,CASKNRGQNTEAFF
TRBV5-6,NA,TRBJ2-1,TRBD1,TGTGCCAGCAGCTCAGACAGGGACCATGAGCAGTTCTTC,CASSSDRDHEQFF
TRBV2,NA,TRBJ2-7,TRBD2,TGTGCCAGCAGTGAAGGAGTGACTAGCATCGAGCAGTACTTC,CASSEGVTSIEQYF
TRBV7-2,NA,TRBJ1-3,NA,TGTGCCAGCAGCTTAGCTTCGGGGGCACCTGGAAACACCATATATTTT,CASSLASGAPGNTIYF
TRBV5-1,NA,TRBJ2-3,TRBD1,TGCGCCAGCAGCTTGGGAGGGACCCACAGGGGAGATACGCAGTATTTT,CASSLGGTHRGDTQYF
TRBV6-4,NA,TRBJ1-2,NA,TGTGCCAGCACGCCTGGAGGGGGATTGAACTATGGCTACACCTTC,CASTPGGGLNYGYTF
TRBV12-2,few,TRBJ1-2,NA,TGTGCAAGTCGCGCGGTGGAGGGGAAGTACCATGGCTACACCTTC,CASRAVEGKYHGYTF
TRBV7-5,NA,TRBJ2-3,NA,TGTGCCAGAAGCTTAGGTTGGAGGGAATTAAGCACAGATACGCAGTATTTT,CARSLGWRELSTDTQYF
TRBV7-9,once,TRBJ2-7,NA,TGTGCCAGCAGCGAGGGGCTCCAAGAGCAGTACTTC,CASSEGLQEQYF
TRBV6-6,NA,TRBJ2-7,NA,TGTGCCAGCAGGCTTGACAGGACTTACTACGAGCAGTACTTC,CASRLDRTYYEQYF
TRBV19,NA,TRBJ1-2,NA,TGTGCCAGTCGGAGGGGAGGTGGCTACACCTTC,CASRRGGGYTF
TRBV19,NA,TRBJ1-1,NA,TGTGCCAGTAGTATTTCAGGGGTATTGAACACTGAAGCTTTCTTT,CASSISGVLNTEAFF
TRBV25-1,once,TRBJ1-6,NA,TGTGCCAGCAGAGGCTTGCAGATTGATAATTCACCCCTCCACTTT,CASRGLQIDNSPLHF
TRBV30,NA,TRBJ2-3,TRBD2,TGTGCCTGGAGCGAGGGGGTCGCCAGGGTGGGGACTAGCGGGCGCTTAAGCACAGATACGCAGTATTTT,CAWSEGVARVGTSGRLSTDTQYF
TRBV7-2,NA,TRBJ1-2,TRBD1,TGTGCCAGCAGCCCAAGACAGGGCCAGGTGAATGGCTACACCTTC,CASSPRQGQVNGYTF
TRBV3-1/TRBV3-2,NA,TRBJ1-2,NA,TGTGCCAGCAGCCAAAGAGGGGACGCTGGTGGCTACACCTTC,CASSQRGDAGGYTF
TRBV6-2/TRBV6-3,NA,TRBJ2-3,TRBD2,TGTGCCAGCAGTGGACTGGGGGGGGATACGCAGTATTTT,CASSGLGGDTQYF
TRBV2,NA,TRBJ2-7,TRBD2,TGTGCCAGCAGTAGCGGGATCGGCTCCTACGAGCAGTACTTC,CASSSGIGSYEQYF
TRBV6-2/TRBV6-3,NA,TRBJ1-5,NA,TGTGCCAGCAGTTATTCCAGGGACCAGCCCCAGCATTTT,CASSYSRDQPQHF
TRBV30,NA,TRBJ1-1,TRBD1,TGTGCCAGTAGGACAGGGATGGACACTGAAGCTTTCTTT,CASRTGMDTEAFF
TRBV7-3,once,TRBJ1-5,NA,TGTGCCAGCGCCGAGGGGAGTTCGTCGCCCCAGCATTTT,CASAEGSSSPQHF
TRBV5-1,NA,TRBJ2-7,NA,TGCGCCAGCAGACTGGACCCAACGAGCTCCTACGAGCAGTACTTC,CASRLDPTSSYEQYF
TRBV5-6,NA,TRBJ1-6,NA,TGTGCCAGCAGCTTAGAAGAGAACACCCTCCACTTT,CASSLEENTLHF
TRBV5-4,once,TRBJ2-1,TRBD1,TGTGCCAGTAATCCAGGGGGCGGTGAGCAGTTCTTC,CASNPGGGEQFF
TRBV5-4,NA,TRBJ1-2,TRBD1,TGTGCCAGCAGCGAAGGACAGGGTGTTAACTATGGCTACACCTTC,CASSEGQGVNYGYTF
TRBV7-8,NA,TRBJ2-1,TRBD2,TGTGCCAGCACCTCCGGGGGGTCGGGAAGCTCCTACAATGAGCAGTTCTTC,CASTSGGSGSSYNEQFF
TRBV30,NA,TRBJ1-6,TRBD1,TGTGCCTGGAGTTCGAACACAGGGGGCTATTCACCCCTCCACTTT,CAWSSNTGGYSPLHF
TRBV9,NA,TRBJ2-1,TRBD2,TGTGCCAGCGGAGGTGGCACTAGCGGTGACAATGAGCAGTTCTTC,CASGGGTSGDNEQFF
TRBV2,NA,TRBJ2-2,TRBD1,TGTGCCAGCCGACAGGGGATCACCGGGGAGCTGTTTTTT,CASRQGITGELFF
TRBV7-9,NA,TRBJ1-1,NA,TGTGCCAGCAGCTTAGATGGGGGCCTAGTAGGTATAAACACTGAAGCTTTCTTT,CASSLDGGLVGINTEAFF
TRBV6-1,NA,TRBJ1-1,NA,TGTGCCAGCAGTGAAGCATCCAGGGTGAACACTGAAGCTTTCTTT,CASSEASRVNTEAFF
TRBV25-1,NA,TRBJ1-2,TRBD1,TGTGCCAGCAGTGATGACAGGGGATTAATCGGTATGGGCTACACCTTC,CASSDDRGLIGMGYTF